One sample yielded the 5 T cell receptor beta chains listed below, sequenced in a study of blood T cell repertoires in COVID-19. Libraries were prepared by immunoSEQ multiplex PCR; TCRdb keeps only in-frame clonotypes and omits some of them. The sample includes 150,000 to 200,000 clones, roughly 77% of them seen just once. Input material: peripheral blood. The receptor source for this set is a man between 65 and 85 years old with active or convalescent COVID-19.

The chain couples TRBV3-1 (or the pseudogene TRBV3-2) to TRBJ2-7; a weak D match, TRBD1 (5 bases). Germline CDR1 reads LGHDT; CDR2 reads YNNKEL (reference sequence). V was cut by 1 base and J by 9 bases, with 13 bases left in between. The CDR3 has 13 amino acids. The CDR3 sequence: CASSQGQGTVQYF. CDR3 DNA sequence: TGTGCCAGCAGCCAAGGCCAGGGAACGGTGCAGTACTTC.

The chain combines TRBV18 with TRBJ2-1; possible D gene TRBD2, 5 bases. V lost 6 bases and J lost 6, with 18 bases in between. Germline-derived CDR1 and CDR2 are KGHSH and LQKENI. The CDR3 runs to 15 residues. The CDR3 reads CASSVLASSRNEQFF. For the CDR3, the DNA is TGTGCCAGCTCGGTCCTGGCTAGCTCTCGCAATGAGCAGTTCTTC. Together with reference TRBV18 and TRBJ2-1, the CDR3 gives the full variable domain: NAGVMQNPRHLVRRRGQEARLRCSPMKGHSHVYWYRQLPEEGLKFMVYLQKENIIDESGMPKERFSAEFPKEGPSILRIQQVVRGDSAAYFCASSVLASSRNEQFFGPGTRLTVL.

The genes are TRBV18 and TRBJ1-2; tentatively, D is TRBD1 (5 bases). The V end lost 0 bases, the J end lost 7 bases, and 6 bases lay between the germline ends. This CDR3 is built from 12 residues. Germline V CDR1 and CDR2: KGHSH, LQKENI. The CDR3 region has the DNA TGTGCCAGCTCACCACCGCAGGGTGGCTACACCTTC. It encodes CASSPPQGGYTF.

The CDR3 DNA reads as TGTGCCAGCAGTTACTCTTACATTACAACTAATGAAAAACTGTTTTTT. It specifies CASSYSYITTNEKLFF. The chain is built from TRBV6-5 and TRBJ1-4, with D unresolved. The germline V and J ends were trimmed by 0 bases and 0 bases, with 8 bases remaining between them. Germline-derived CDR1 and CDR2 are MNHEY and SVGAGI. CDR3 size: 16 residues.

The V gene is TRBV27, the J gene TRBJ1-6, with 8 bases that match TRBD1. This CDR3 has 16 residues. Germline CDR1 reads MNHEY; CDR2 reads SMNVEV (reference sequence). V shed 6 bases and J 10 bases; nucleotides not matched to a gene: 14. The CDR3 bases are TGTGCCAGCAGCCAGACAGGGGATGGGGATTTCTCACCCCTCCACTTT. Encoded protein: CASSQTGDGDFSPLHF.